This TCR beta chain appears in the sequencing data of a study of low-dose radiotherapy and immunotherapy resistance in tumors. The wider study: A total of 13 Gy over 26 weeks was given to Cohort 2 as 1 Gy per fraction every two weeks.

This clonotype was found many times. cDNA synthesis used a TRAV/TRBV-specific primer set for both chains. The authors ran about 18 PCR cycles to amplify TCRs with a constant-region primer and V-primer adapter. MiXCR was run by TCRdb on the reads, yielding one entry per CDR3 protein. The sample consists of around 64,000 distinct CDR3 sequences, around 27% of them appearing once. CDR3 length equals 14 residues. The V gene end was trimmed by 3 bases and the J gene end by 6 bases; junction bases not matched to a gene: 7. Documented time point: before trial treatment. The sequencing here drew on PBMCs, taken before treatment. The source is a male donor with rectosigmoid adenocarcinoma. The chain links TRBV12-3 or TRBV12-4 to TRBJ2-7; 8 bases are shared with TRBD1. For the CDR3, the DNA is TGTGCCAGCAGTTTGAGGGACAGGCGGCCCGAGCAGTACTTC. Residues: CASSLRDRRPEQYF.